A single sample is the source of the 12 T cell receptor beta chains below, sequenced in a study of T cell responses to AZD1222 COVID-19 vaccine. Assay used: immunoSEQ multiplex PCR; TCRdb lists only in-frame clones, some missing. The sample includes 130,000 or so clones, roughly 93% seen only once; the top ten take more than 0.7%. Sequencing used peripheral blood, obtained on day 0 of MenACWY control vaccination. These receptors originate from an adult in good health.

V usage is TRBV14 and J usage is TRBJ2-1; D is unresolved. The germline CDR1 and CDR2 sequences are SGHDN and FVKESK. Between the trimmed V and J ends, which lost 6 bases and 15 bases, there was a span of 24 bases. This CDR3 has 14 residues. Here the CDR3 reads CASSPFRETLFLFF. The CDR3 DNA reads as TGTGCCAGCAGTCCATTCCGCGAGACTCTTTTCTTGTTCTTC. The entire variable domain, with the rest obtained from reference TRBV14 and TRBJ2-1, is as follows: EAGVTQFPSHSVIEKGQTVTLRCDPISGHDNLYWYRRVMGKEIKFLLHFVKESKQDESGMPNNRFLAERTGGTYSTLKVQPAELEDSGVYFCASSPFRETLFLFFGPGTRLTVL.

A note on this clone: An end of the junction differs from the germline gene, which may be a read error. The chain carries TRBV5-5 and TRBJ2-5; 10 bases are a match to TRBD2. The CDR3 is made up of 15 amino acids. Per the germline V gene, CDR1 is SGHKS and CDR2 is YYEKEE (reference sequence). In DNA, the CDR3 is TGTGCCAGCAGCTTGCTAGGGACTAGCGAGGAAGGGGTGGACTTC. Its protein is CASSLLGTSEEGVDF.

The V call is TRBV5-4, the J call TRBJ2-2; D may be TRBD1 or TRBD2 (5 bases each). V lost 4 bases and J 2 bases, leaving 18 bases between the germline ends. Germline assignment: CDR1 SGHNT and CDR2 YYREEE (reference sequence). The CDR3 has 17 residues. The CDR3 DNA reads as TGTGCCAGCAGCGTTGGCCCAGGACGGGGCAACACCGGGGAGCTGTTTTTT. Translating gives CASSVGPGRGNTGELFF.

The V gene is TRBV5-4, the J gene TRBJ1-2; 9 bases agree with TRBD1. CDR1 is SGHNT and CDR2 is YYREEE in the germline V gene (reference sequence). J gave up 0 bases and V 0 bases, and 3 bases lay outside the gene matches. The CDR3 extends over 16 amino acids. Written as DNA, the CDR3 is TGTGCCAGCAGCTTGGGAGGACAGGGGTCTAACTATGGCTACACCTTC. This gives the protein CASSLGGQGSNYGYTF.

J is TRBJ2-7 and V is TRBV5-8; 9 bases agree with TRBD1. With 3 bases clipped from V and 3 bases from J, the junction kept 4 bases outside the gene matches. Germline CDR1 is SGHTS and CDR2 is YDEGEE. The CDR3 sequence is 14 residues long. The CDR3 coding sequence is TGTGCCAGCAGCTATACAGGGGGCATCTACGAGCAGTACTTC. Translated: CASSYTGGIYEQYF.

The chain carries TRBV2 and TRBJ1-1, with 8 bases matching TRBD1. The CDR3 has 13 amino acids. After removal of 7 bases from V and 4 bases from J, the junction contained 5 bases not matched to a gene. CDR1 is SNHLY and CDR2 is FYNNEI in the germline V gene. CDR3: CASTSDRATEAFF. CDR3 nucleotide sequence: TGTGCCAGCACCTCGGACAGGGCCACTGAAGCTTTCTTT.

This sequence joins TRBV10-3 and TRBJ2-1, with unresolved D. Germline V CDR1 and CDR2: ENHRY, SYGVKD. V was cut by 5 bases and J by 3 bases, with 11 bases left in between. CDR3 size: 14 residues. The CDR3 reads CAISPDSNYNEQFF. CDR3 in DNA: TGTGCCATCAGTCCAGACTCAAACTACAATGAGCAGTTCTTC.

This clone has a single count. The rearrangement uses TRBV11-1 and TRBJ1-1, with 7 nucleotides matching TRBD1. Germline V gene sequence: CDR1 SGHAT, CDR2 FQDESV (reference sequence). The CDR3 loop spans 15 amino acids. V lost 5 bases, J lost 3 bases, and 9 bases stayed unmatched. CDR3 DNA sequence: TGTGCCAGCAGCCCCGACAGGGCTTGGGACACTGAAGCTTTCTTT. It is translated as CASSPDRAWDTEAFF.

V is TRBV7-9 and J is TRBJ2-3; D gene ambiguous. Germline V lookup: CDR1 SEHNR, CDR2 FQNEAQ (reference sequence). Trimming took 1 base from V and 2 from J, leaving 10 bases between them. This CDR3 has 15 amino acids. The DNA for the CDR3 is TGTGCCAGCAGCTTAGGGCCCGTTAACACAGATACGCAGTATTTT. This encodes CASSLGPVNTDTQYF.

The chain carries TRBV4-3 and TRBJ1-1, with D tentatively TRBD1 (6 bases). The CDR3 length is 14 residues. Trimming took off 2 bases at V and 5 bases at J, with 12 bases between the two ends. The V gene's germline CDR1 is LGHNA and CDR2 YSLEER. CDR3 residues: CASSQRRGRTEAFF. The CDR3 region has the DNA TGCGCCAGCAGCCAACGTCGGGGGCGGACTGAAGCTTTCTTT.

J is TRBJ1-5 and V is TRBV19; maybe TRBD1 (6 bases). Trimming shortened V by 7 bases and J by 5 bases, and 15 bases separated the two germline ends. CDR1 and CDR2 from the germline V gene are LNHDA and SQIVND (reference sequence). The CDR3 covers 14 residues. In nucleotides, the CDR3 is TGTGCCAGTATAGGGGACACCCTATATCAGCCCCAGCATTTT. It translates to CASIGDTLYQPQHF.

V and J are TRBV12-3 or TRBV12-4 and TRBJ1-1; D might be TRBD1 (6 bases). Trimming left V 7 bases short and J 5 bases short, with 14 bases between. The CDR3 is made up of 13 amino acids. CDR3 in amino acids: CASNGVRGTEAFF. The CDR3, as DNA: TGTGCCAGCAACGGGGTGAGGGGGACTGAAGCTTTCTTT.